These 3 T cell receptor beta chains originate from one sample sequenced in a study of blood T cell repertoires in COVID-19. Measured with immunoSEQ multiplex PCR; TCRdb has only the in-frame clones, and not every one. This table has 390,000 or so clones, roughly 88% appearing once. The sample was peripheral blood. The receptors originated from a woman in her 30s with active or convalescent COVID-19.

The chain carries TRBV5-4 and TRBJ1-2; no definite D call. Germline V gene lookup returns CDR1 SGHNT and CDR2 YYREEE (reference sequence). V was clipped by 0 bases and J by 4 bases, with 7 bases between them. CDR3 length: 13 amino acids. The CDR3 sequence is CASSLAAGYGYTF. The CDR3 region has the DNA TGTGCCAGCAGCTTGGCGGCGGGCTATGGCTACACCTTC.

The rearrangement links TRBV2 to TRBJ1-3; D is unresolved. Per germline, CDR1 SNHLY and CDR2 FYNNEI. This CDR3 contains 18 residues. The V gene lost 2 bases and the J gene lost 3 bases, with 20 bases spanning the gap. The CDR3 spells CASSELSIRGLFGNTIYF. DNA for the CDR3: TGTGCCAGCAGTGAACTTTCGATACGAGGGCTTTTTGGAAACACCATATATTTT.

The chain carries TRBV19 and TRBJ1-1, with D hard to call. The CDR3 runs to 15 residues. V was clipped by 1 base and J by 4 bases, with 13 bases between them. Germline V gives CDR1 LNHDA, CDR2 SQIVND (reference sequence). CDR3 sequence reads: CASSIVSQAFTEAFF. The CDR3 DNA reads as TGTGCCAGTAGTATAGTCAGCCAGGCCTTCACTGAAGCTTTCTTT.